The TCR beta chain under discussion was sequenced for a study of technical replicates of blood from several donors. The CDR3 totals 15 residues. V was cut by 1 base and J by 0 bases, with 9 bases left in between. The germline gives CDR1 SGHTS, CDR2 YDEGEE. Assay used: immunoSEQ multiplex PCR; TCRdb lists only in-frame clones, some missing. The sample includes 75,000 to 95,000 clones, around nine tenths of them seen just once. Sequenced: T cells isolated from PBMCs. The source is a human donor in good health. This chain joins TRBV5-8 and TRBJ2-3; weak D call: TRBD1 (5 bases). The CDR3 DNA is TGTGCCAGCAGCTTGTGGGGCAGCAGCACAGATACGCAGTATTTT. It is translated as CASSLWGSSTDTQYF. Supplemented by reference TRBV5-8 and TRBJ2-3, the full variable domain reads EAGVTQSPTHLIKTRGQQATLRCSPISGHTSVYWYQQALGLGLQFLLWYDEGEERNRGNFPPRFSGRQFPNYSSELNVNALELEDSALYLCASSLWGSSTDTQYFGPGTRLTVL.